A selection of T cell receptor beta chains follows, all from one sample in a study of T cells in Graves' hyperthyroidism and ophthalmopathy. MiXCR, applied by TCRdb to the multiplex PCR reads, yields one record per CDR3 protein. The sample records hundreds of thousands of distinct CDR3 sequences, around 15% being singletons. Sequences were obtained from blood. These TCRs come from a woman aged 45-60 years with Graves' ophthalmopathy. The CDR3 runs from the conserved cysteine through the conserved F or W. D genes are given only for firm matches. Clone size is given for some rows only: seen once, a few or many times, or a class if the clone is expanded.

abundance: many
d_gene: TRBD2
j_gene: TRBJ2-1
v_gene: TRBV5-1
CDR3aa: CASSLAGSPYNEQFF
CDR3nt: TGCGCCAGCAGCTTAGCGGGATCCCCCTACAATGAGCAGTTCTTC

abundance: many
d_gene: .
j_gene: TRBJ2-3
v_gene: TRBV4-2
CDR3aa: CASSLDLRGFTDTQYF
CDR3nt: TGTGCCAGCAGCCTAGACTTACGCGGATTCACAGATACGCAGTATTTT

abundance: .
d_gene: TRBD1
j_gene: TRBJ1-2
v_gene: TRBV10-3
CDR3aa: CAISDSTGNYGYTF
CDR3nt: TGTGCCATCAGTGACTCGACAGGGAACTATGGCTACACCTTC

abundance: few
d_gene: .
j_gene: TRBJ1-5
v_gene: TRBV12-3/TRBV12-4
CDR3aa: CASSLGVVSNQPQHF
CDR3nt: TGTGCCAGCAGTTTAGGTGTAGTTAGCAATCAGCCCCAGCATTTT

abundance: many
d_gene: TRBD2
j_gene: TRBJ2-3
v_gene: TRBV13
CDR3aa: CASSAGRTDTQYF
CDR3nt: TGTGCCAGCAGCGCCGGGAGGACAGATACGCAGTATTTT

abundance: few
d_gene: .
j_gene: TRBJ2-2
v_gene: TRBV5-1
CDR3aa: CASSFTGSGELFF
CDR3nt: TGCGCCAGCAGCTTCACAGGGAGCGGGGAGCTGTTTTTT

abundance: .
d_gene: .
j_gene: TRBJ2-7
v_gene: TRBV18
CDR3aa: CASSPQPGAHEQYF
CDR3nt: TGTGCCAGCTCACCACAGCCGGGGGCCCACGAGCAGTACTTC

abundance: many
d_gene: TRBD2
j_gene: TRBJ2-3
v_gene: TRBV6-6
CDR3aa: CASSYGVAGGPNTQYF
CDR3nt: TGTGCCAGCAGTTACGGCGTAGCGGGAGGGCCAAATACGCAGTATTTT

abundance: many
d_gene: .
j_gene: TRBJ2-5
v_gene: TRBV29-1
CDR3aa: CSVQTSFETQYF
CDR3nt: TGCAGCGTCCAGACTAGTTTTGAGACCCAGTACTTC

abundance: many
d_gene: TRBD1
j_gene: TRBJ1-2
v_gene: TRBV4-2
CDR3aa: CASSQDLGQGSYGYTF
CDR3nt: TGTGCCAGCAGCCAAGATTTGGGACAGGGGTCCTATGGCTACACCTTC

abundance: .
d_gene: .
j_gene: TRBJ2-7
v_gene: TRBV10-3
CDR3aa: CAIMESQGYEQYF
CDR3nt: TGTGCCATCATGGAGTCCCAAGGGTACGAGCAGTACTTC

abundance: .
d_gene: TRBD1
j_gene: TRBJ2-1
v_gene: TRBV15
CDR3aa: CATSRGPLGQGAGFF
CDR3nt: TGTGCCACCAGCAGAGGACCGCTAGGACAGGGGGCAGGTTTCTTC

abundance: many
d_gene: TRBD1
j_gene: TRBJ2-7
v_gene: TRBV12-3/TRBV12-4
CDR3aa: CASRHTGGYEQYF
CDR3nt: TGTGCCAGCAGGCATACAGGGGGCTACGAGCAGTACTTC

abundance: many
d_gene: .
j_gene: TRBJ1-6
v_gene: TRBV4-3
CDR3aa: CASSLERGSPLHF
CDR3nt: TGCGCCAGCAGCCTGGAGAGGGGATCACCCCTCCACTTT

abundance: .
d_gene: TRBD1
j_gene: TRBJ2-3
v_gene: TRBV19
CDR3aa: CASSIGTGTSTDTQYF
CDR3nt: TGTGCCAGTAGTATTGGGACAGGGACTAGCACAGATACGCAGTATTTT

abundance: many
d_gene: TRBD2
j_gene: TRBJ2-1
v_gene: TRBV7-9
CDR3aa: CASSSRTSGLSSYNEQFF
CDR3nt: TGTGCCAGCAGCTCGAGGACTAGCGGGTTAAGCTCCTACAATGAGCAGTTCTTC

abundance: .
d_gene: .
j_gene: TRBJ1-2
v_gene: TRBV11-3
CDR3aa: CASSFSAQSYGYTF
CDR3nt: TGTGCCAGCAGCTTTTCCGCGCAGTCCTATGGCTACACCTTC

abundance: many
d_gene: TRBD1
j_gene: TRBJ1-2
v_gene: TRBV18
CDR3aa: CASSWGQGDHGYTF
CDR3nt: TGTGCCAGCTCATGGGGACAGGGGGATCATGGCTACACCTTC

abundance: few
d_gene: .
j_gene: TRBJ2-6
v_gene: TRBV20-1
CDR3aa: CSAKEHSGANVLTF
CDR3nt: TGCAGTGCTAAGGAGCACTCTGGGGCCAACGTCCTGACTTTC

abundance: many
d_gene: .
j_gene: TRBJ2-3
v_gene: TRBV6-2/TRBV6-3
CDR3aa: CASSYSRTSDTQYF
CDR3nt: TGTGCCAGCAGTTACTCGAGGACCTCGGATACGCAGTATTTT

abundance: few
d_gene: .
j_gene: TRBJ2-5
v_gene: TRBV6-1
CDR3aa: CASRTWGLQETQYF
CDR3nt: TGTGCCAGCAGAACATGGGGCCTCCAAGAGACCCAGTACTTC

abundance: few
d_gene: TRBD2
j_gene: TRBJ2-7
v_gene: TRBV13
CDR3aa: CASSLERERNEQYF
CDR3nt: TGTGCCAGCAGCTTAGAGCGGGAGCGCAACGAGCAGTACTTC

abundance: .
d_gene: TRBD2
j_gene: TRBJ2-5
v_gene: TRBV6-5
CDR3aa: CASSYSLLAPVQETQYF
CDR3nt: TGTGCCAGCAGTTACTCTCTACTAGCGCCCGTTCAAGAGACCCAGTACTTC

abundance: many
d_gene: .
j_gene: TRBJ1-2
v_gene: TRBV6-2/TRBV6-3
CDR3aa: CASSRANRYNYGYTF
CDR3nt: TGTGCCAGTTCCAGGGCCAACCGCTATAACTATGGCTACACCTTC

abundance: many
d_gene: .
j_gene: TRBJ1-2
v_gene: TRBV18
CDR3aa: CASSGQLANYGYTF
CDR3nt: TGTGCCAGCTCAGGACAGTTAGCTAACTATGGCTACACCTTC

abundance: many
d_gene: TRBD2
j_gene: TRBJ2-1
v_gene: TRBV11-3
CDR3aa: CASSLDPGLAGRYNEQFF
CDR3nt: TGTGCCAGCAGCTTAGACCCGGGGCTAGCGGGCAGGTACAATGAGCAGTTCTTC

abundance: few
d_gene: TRBD2
j_gene: TRBJ2-1
v_gene: TRBV12-3/TRBV12-4
CDR3aa: CASSLALAGGAEQFF
CDR3nt: TGTGCCAGCAGTTTAGCCCTAGCGGGAGGCGCTGAGCAGTTCTTC

abundance: few
d_gene: TRBD2
j_gene: TRBJ2-5
v_gene: TRBV25-1
CDR3aa: CASSEGGGETQYF
CDR3nt: TGTGCCAGCAGTGAAGGCGGGGGTGAGACCCAGTACTTC